The 2 T cell receptor beta chains below come from one sample, sequenced in a study of T cell repertoires in cytomegalovirus infection (dated by TCRdb to between 2018 and 2021). This sample was sequenced with an Illumina HiSeq 1500. TCRdb passed the public sequencing reads through fastp at Q25 and MiXCR, retaining productive beta sequences. Identical CDR3 protein sequences are pooled into one entry, listed with their most common genes and DNA. Within this sample are some 940,000 distinct CDR3 sequences, with roughly 31% of them counted one time only. The ten largest clones take up roughly an eighth of the sample. Antigens for these TCRs are unknown. The sample's treatment or condition label is to be understood as: in vitro stimulation with specific CMV peptide epitopes to enrich CMV-specific T cells. Source: cultured CD8+ T cells from PBMCs, taken from culture after CMV antigen stimulation. Every receptor here comes from a human donor in good health (CMV status not recorded). Some clones in this sample may be carry-over from other donors' samples.

V usage is TRBV19 and J usage is TRBJ1-2; unclear D gene. CDR3 length equals 15 residues. Germline V gene sequence: CDR1 LNHDA, CDR2 SQIVND (reference sequence). With 5 bases removed from V and 3 bases from J, the gap between germline ends came to 16 bases. CDR3 coding DNA: TGTGCCAGTAGTTTGCAGGACCCTATCTACTATGGCTACACCTTC. This gives the protein CASSLQDPIYYGYTF.

To note about this clonotype: At one of its ends the junction is not consistent with the germline gene, which may arise from a read error. This chain joins TRBV5-3 and TRBJ2-3; D is possibly TRBD2 (7 bases). TRBV5-3 falls under the ORF class, with uncertain function. There are 16 residues in the CDR3. CDR3 sequence (DNA): TGTGCCAGCAGCTCCATGACGGGGGGCAGCATAGATACGCAGTATTTT. This codes for CASSSMTGGSIDTQYF.